A selection of T cell receptor beta chains follows, all from one sample in a study of T cell changes during pregnancy in multiple sclerosis. Data came from immunoSEQ multiplex PCR; TCRdb stores just in-frame clones and leaves some out. Here the sample spans about 32,000 clones, 89% being singletons. Sample: CD8+ T cells from peripheral blood mononuclear cells, taken in the third trimester of pregnancy. The source is a female donor with multiple sclerosis, enrolled in a pregnancy study. The CDR3 runs from the conserved cysteine through the conserved F or W. The D gene is left open where the match is weak. The size of a clone is reported for some rows only, either as once, few or many, or as a class for expanded clones.

>NA|TRBJ1-5|TRBV28|TRBD1
TGTGCCAGCAGTTTCTCACCGGGACAGGGGGCGCCTAGCAATCAGCCCCAGCATTTT
CASSFSPGQGAPSNQPQHF
>NA|TRBJ2-5|TRBV9|TRBD2
TGTGCCAGCAGCGTTAGCGGGGGAGGGGGAGAGACCCAGTACTTC
CASSVSGGGGETQYF
>NA|TRBJ2-7|TRBV7-9|NA
TGTGCCAGCAGCCCGTCTACCGGGATCTACTACGAGCAGTACTTC
CASSPSTGIYYEQYF
>NA|TRBJ2-7|TRBV7-8|NA
TGTGCCAGCAGCCCTCGAGGGGACACCTACGAGCAGTACTTC
CASSPRGDTYEQYF
>NA|TRBJ1-1|TRBV29-1|NA
TGCAGCGTTGACGTGCGTACTAAAGCTTTCTTT
CSVDVRTKAFF
>NA|TRBJ2-7|TRBV9|TRBD2
TGTGCCAGCAGCGCCGGACCGGGGGGGGAGCAGTACTTC
CASSAGPGGEQYF
>NA|TRBJ2-7|TRBV18|NA
TGTGCCAGCTCTACGGAGTCCTACGAGCAGTACTTC
CASSTESYEQYF
>NA|TRBJ2-2|TRBV6-1|NA
TGTGCCAGCAGTTATCCGGCCGGGGAGCTGTTTTTT
CASSYPAGELFF
>NA|TRBJ1-1|TRBV27|NA
TGTGCCAGCAGTTTATCGGCAGGCGTGAACACTGAAGCTTTCTTT
CASSLSAGVNTEAFF
>NA|TRBJ1-5|TRBV28|NA
TGTGCCAGCAGTTTAGGCCGGACGGTGGGGAGGCGCAATCAGCCCCAGCATTTT
CASSLGRTVGRRNQPQHF
>NA|TRBJ2-7|TRBV30|NA
TGTGCCTGGAGTGACGGGACTCTATCCTACGAGCAGTACTTC
CAWSDGTLSYEQYF
>NA|TRBJ2-5|TRBV28|NA
TGTGCCAGCAGTCAGACTAGAGTTGAGTTCCAAGAGACCCAGTACTTC
CASSQTRVEFQETQYF
>NA|TRBJ1-1|TRBV4-1|NA
TGCGCCAGCAGCCAAGATCCCCTTTACATGAACACTGAAGCTTTCTTT
CASSQDPLYMNTEAFF
>NA|TRBJ1-3|TRBV27|NA
TGTGCCAGCAGTCTCCACCCGACAGGCTACTCTGGAAACACCATATATTTT
CASSLHPTGYSGNTIYF
>NA|TRBJ2-7|TRBV6-1|TRBD1
TGTGCGAGCTCCTCGGGACAGCCCTACGAGCAGTACTTC
CASSSGQPYEQYF
>NA|TRBJ1-5|TRBV5-6|TRBD1
TGTGCCAGCAGCTTGGTAACGGACAGGGAAGATCAGCCCCAGCATTTT
CASSLVTDREDQPQHF
>NA|TRBJ2-3|TRBV4-1|TRBD2
TGCGCCAGCAGCCGAGCCGCTGGGACTAGGGAAACAGATACGCAGTATTTT
CASSRAAGTRETDTQYF
>NA|TRBJ2-7|TRBV7-2|NA
TGTGCCAGCAGCCCTTCCTACGAGCAGTACTTC
CASSPSYEQYF
>NA|TRBJ2-7|TRBV4-1|NA
TGCGCCAGCAGCCAAGAGGGATCAACAGGGCTTCCCTACGAGCAGTACTTC
CASSQEGSTGLPYEQYF
>NA|TRBJ2-5|TRBV27|TRBD2
TGTGCCAGCAGTTCATCAGCGGGGGGGCGAGAGACCCAGTACTTC
CASSSSAGGRETQYF
>NA|TRBJ2-1|TRBV9|TRBD2
TGTGCCAGCAGCGTAGTGGCGGGGGGGCCTTTGCATGAGCAGTTCTTC
CASSVVAGGPLHEQFF
>NA|TRBJ2-5|TRBV7-3|TRBD2
TGTGCCAGCAGCTTCGGGGGGGCCGGGGAGACCCAGTACTTC
CASSFGGAGETQYF
>few|TRBJ2-1|TRBV5-1|TRBD2
TGCGCCAGCAGCTTGAATGTGAGGGAGGGCCACGATGAGCAGTTCTTC
CASSLNVREGHDEQFF
>NA|TRBJ2-7|TRBV7-9|NA
TGTGCCAGCAGCTCCGATCGCTGGAGGGAAACCGAGCAGTACTTC
CASSSDRWRETEQYF
>NA|TRBJ1-5|TRBV28|TRBD1
TGTGCCAGCAGGGGGACAGGGTGGAGCAATCAGCCCCAGCATTTT
CASRGTGWSNQPQHF
>few|TRBJ2-1|TRBV9|NA
TGTGCCAGCAGCTCCGGTGGGGACTCAGTGCGGGATGAGCAGTTCTTC
CASSSGGDSVRDEQFF
>NA|TRBJ2-5|TRBV4-2|TRBD2
TGTGCCAGCAGCCTTAGCGGGGATCAAGAGACCCAGTACTTC
CASSLSGDQETQYF
>NA|TRBJ2-7|TRBV19|NA
TGTGCCAGTAGTATAGTATTATCACAGGGAGTCGAGCAGTACTTC
CASSIVLSQGVEQYF
>once|TRBJ1-6|TRBV9|TRBD1
TGTGCCAGCAGTGAGGAGATCGGGACAGGATATAATTCACCCCTCCACTTT
CASSEEIGTGYNSPLHF
>NA|TRBJ2-3|TRBV7-8|TRBD2
TGTGCCAGCAGCGGAGCGGGGAGCACAGATACGCAGTATTTT
CASSGAGSTDTQYF
>NA|TRBJ2-7|TRBV7-6|TRBD1
TGTGCCAGCAGTTCAGGGACAGGGGGCTCCGAGCAGTACTTC
CASSSGTGGSEQYF
>NA|TRBJ1-4|TRBV7-8|NA
TGTGCCAGCAGCTTAGTTCGTGGGCACCAAGAAAAACTGTTTTTT
CASSLVRGHQEKLFF
>NA|TRBJ2-1|TRBV7-9|NA
TGTGCCAGCAGCTTAGGATCTGCGGGGTACAATGAGCAGTTCTTC
CASSLGSAGYNEQFF
>NA|TRBJ2-4|TRBV7-9|NA
TGTGCCAGCAGCCCCCCCGACAGGACGAAAAACATTCAGTACTTC
CASSPPDRTKNIQYF
>NA|TRBJ1-1|TRBV7-6|TRBD1
TGTGCCAGCAGCCTACGGACAGGGAACACTGAAGCTTTCTTT
CASSLRTGNTEAFF
>NA|TRBJ2-7|TRBV25-1|NA
TGTGCCAGCAGTGCGGGCGAGCAGTACTTC
CASSAGEQYF